This TCR beta chain originates from a study of cytomegalovirus exposure and HLA in healthy donors. Use of 60 Vbeta and 13 Jbeta primers characterized the PCR. TCRdb's copy holds only in-frame clones and misses some; the assay was immunoSEQ multiplex PCR. The table shows approximately 120,000 clones, with 81% occurring only once. Germline V gene sequence: CDR1 MNHEY, CDR2 SVGAGI. V was shortened by 6 bases and J by 2 bases, with 11 bases between the two germline ends. The CDR3 consists of 14 residues. As concerns this clone: The antigen is not known.

General study points: It was reported that TCR beta sequences correctly inferred the HLA-A and HLA-B alleles for most subjects. TRBV6-2, TRBV6-3 and some other V segments were excluded as indistinguishable. A later analysis found common viral pathogens apparently linked to several of the most significant clusters. According to a later analysis, donors in an Asian-associated ancestry cluster reportedly had fewer N-insertions than the approximately 730-donor mean.

The clonotype originates from a woman aged 30 to 39 in good health and CMV-seronegative. The chain links TRBV6-5 to TRBJ1-3; D may be TRBD1 (6 bases). The sequencing sample was made of PBMCs. This CDR3 is CASRVGATGNTIYF. As DNA, the CDR3 is TGTGCCAGCAGGGTGGGGGCTACTGGAAACACCATATATTTT.